The source of this T cell receptor beta chain is a study of CXCR3-negative and CXCR3-positive naive CD8 T cells. Whole-study findings and limits: The study found comparably high diversity in both naive subsets and much lower diversity in memory CD8+ cells. Most assays used freshly isolated PBMCs, as cryopreservation partially reduced CXCR3. Comparison of naive cells showed more hydrophobic TRB CDR3s in CXCR3-positive than in CXCR3-negative naive cells.

About this clonotype itself: The antigen is not known.

The CDR3 has 14 amino acids. The germline V gene encodes CDR1 SSHAT and CDR2 FNYEAQ (reference sequence). All CD8+ T cell subsets were sorted in triplicate at 250,000 to 300,000 cells each. Identification of naive CD8+ T cells rested on CD45RO-CCR7+CD27+CD95- status. In preparing the TRB cDNA libraries, 5' RACE with UMI labels was used. TCRdb reprocessed the 5' RACE reads and keeps a single row for each CDR3 protein, giving no DNA. The specimen's table records 150,000 or so distinct CDR3 sequences. What was sequenced was naive CXCR3+ CD8+ T cells from blood. Subset reported: CD45RO-CCR7+CD27+CD95- naive CD8+ T cells expressing CXCR3 (TNR3+). The rearrangement joins TRBV7-7 to TRBJ2-2; without DNA, the TCRdb call of TRBD1 cannot be checked. The clonotype comes from a human donor in good health. Some clones in this sample may be carry-over from other donors' samples. The CDR3 here is CASSTGTNTGELFF. Full variable domain (rest looked up from reference TRBV7-7 and TRBJ2-2): GAGVSQSPRYKVTKRGQDVTLRCDPISSHATLYWYQQALGQGPEFLTYFNYEAQPDKSGLPSDRFSAERPEGSISTLTIQRTEQRDSAMYRCASSTGTNTGELFFGEGSRLTVL.